The 14 T cell receptor beta chains given below trace back to one sample, sequenced in a study of OX40 agonist ivuxolimab in advanced cancers. Data came from immunoSEQ multiplex PCR; TCRdb stores just in-frame clones and leaves some out. The table has 60,000 to 75,000 clones, approximately 90% seen once. This material consisted of CD4+ or CD8+ T cells sorted from blood, taken in a trial of the OX40 agonist ivuxolimab. The source of these receptors is an adult with an advanced solid tumor such as melanoma, head and neck, liver or kidney cancer.

The chain recombines TRBV2 with TRBJ1-3; D is ambiguous. V lost 6 bases and J lost 2, with 11 bases in between. The germline V gene has CDR1 SNHLY and CDR2 FYNNEI. The CDR3 consists of 14 residues. For the CDR3, the DNA is TGTGCCAGCAGCTTCAAGGAAGCTGGAAACACCATATATTTT. It codes for CASSFKEAGNTIYF.

This clone showed up just a few times. The chain couples TRBV7-8 to TRBJ1-3, with no clear D. Germline CDR1 and CDR2: SGHVS and FQNEAQ. V was shortened by 5 bases and J by 0 bases, with 14 bases between the two germline ends. The CDR3 is 16 residues long. CDR3 region: CASSPQTASSGNTIYF. CDR3 DNA sequence: TGTGCCAGCAGCCCACAGACCGCGAGCTCTGGAAACACCATATATTTT.

This clone was seen just once. V is TRBV6-1 and J is TRBJ1-5; 7 positions match TRBD1. After removal of 6 bases from V and 7 bases from J, the junction contained 6 bases not matched to a gene. This CDR3 region has 13 residues. The V gene's germline CDR1 is MNHNS and CDR2 SASEGT. In DNA form, the CDR3 reads TGTGCCAGCAGGGGACAGACGGACCAGCCCCAGCATTTT. Its translation: CASRGQTDQPQHF.

V gene TRBV2 combines with J gene TRBJ1-3; 7 nucleotides line up with TRBD1. Germline V CDR1 and CDR2: SNHLY, FYNNEI. The CDR3 consists of 16 residues. Unmatched junction bases numbered 16, after V lost 7 bases and J lost 7 bases. The chain's CDR3 is CASNPRTGRLGNTIYF. The CDR3, as DNA: TGTGCCAGCAACCCCCGGACAGGCCGTCTGGGGAACACCATATATTTT.

The chain carries TRBV19 and TRBJ1-5; TRBD1 matches at 9 bases. From germline, CDR1 is LNHDA and CDR2 SQIVND (reference sequence). This CDR3 is built from 15 residues. J was trimmed by 4 bases and V by 4 bases; bases with no gene match: 5. In DNA form, the CDR3 reads TGTGCCAGTAGTACACGGACAGGGGCAAATCAGCCCCAGCATTTT. Translated, it gives CASSTRTGANQPQHF. The full variable domain, rest sourced from reference TRBV19 and TRBJ1-5, is DGGITQSPKYLFRKEGQNVTLSCEQNLNHDAMYWYRQDPGQGLRLIYYSQIVNDFQKGDIAEGYSVSREKKESFPLTVTSAQKNPTAFYLCASSTRTGANQPQHFGDGTRLSIL.

The V gene is TRBV5-4, the J gene TRBJ1-1; D is uncertain. The CDR3 is made up of 13 amino acids. V gave up 4 bases and J gave up 1 base, with 8 bases separating them. Germline V gene lookup returns CDR1 SGHNT and CDR2 YYREEE (reference sequence). Written as DNA, the CDR3 is TGTGCCAGCAGCCTGGGCCCGAACACTGAAGCTTTCTTT. As protein: CASSLGPNTEAFF. Looking up the rest from reference TRBV5-4 and TRBJ1-1 gives the full variable domain: ETGVTQSPTHLIKTRGQQVTLRCSSQSGHNTVSWYQQALGQGPQFIFQYYREEENGRGNFPPRFSGLQFPNYSSELNVNALELDDSALYLCASSLGPNTEAFFGQGTRLTVV.

This clone was seen only once. The chain combines TRBV29-1 with TRBJ2-2, with D perhaps TRBD2 (7 bases). The length of the CDR3 is 15 residues. Per the germline V gene, CDR1 is SQVTM and CDR2 is ANQGSEA. V shed 2 bases and J shed 4 bases, with 14 bases lying between them. In DNA form, the CDR3 reads TGCAGCGTTGAAAGGGGGGGCGCAGGCACCGGGGAGCTGTTTTTT. Its protein is CSVERGGAGTGELFF.

This sequence joins TRBV30 and TRBJ1-2; D perhaps matches TRBD1 (5 bases). This CDR3 is 13 amino acids long. Germline V CDR1 and CDR2: GTSNPN, SVGIG (reference sequence). The V and J ends lost 1 base and 3 bases respectively, with 9 bases between them. CDR3 coding DNA: TGTGCCTGGAGTGACCAGACAGACTATGGCTACACCTTC. Translated: CAWSDQTDYGYTF. Complete variable domain (other parts from reference TRBV30 and TRBJ1-2): SQTIHQWPATLVQPVGSPLSLECTVEGTSNPNLYWYRQAAGRGLQLLFYSVGIGQISSEVPQNLSASRPQDRQFILSSKKLLLSDSGFYLCAWSDQTDYGYTFGSGTRLTVV.

The chain combines TRBV30 with TRBJ2-1; 7 bases are shared with TRBD1. Germline CDR1 reads GTSNPN; CDR2 reads SVGIG (reference sequence). The CDR3 has 15 residues. V shed 3 bases and J 7 bases; nucleotides not matched to a gene: 12. The CDR3 sequence is CAWSPDRPIGNEQFF. The CDR3 region has the DNA TGTGCCTGGAGCCCGGACAGGCCGATTGGGAATGAGCAGTTCTTC.

The chain links TRBV18 to TRBJ2-5; D unresolved. Germline V lookup: CDR1 KGHSH, CDR2 LQKENI. The CDR3 totals 12 residues. Trimming shortened V by 1 base and J by 4 bases, and 4 bases separated the two germline ends. CDR3 amino acids: CASSPRRETQYF. The CDR3 bases are TGTGCCAGCTCACCACGGCGAGAGACCCAGTACTTC.

The chain carries TRBV7-9 and TRBJ1-1; perhaps TRBD1 as D (6 bases). The V and J ends lost 1 base and 4 bases respectively, with 10 bases between them. Germline V gene data show CDR1 as SEHNR and CDR2 as FQNEAQ (reference sequence). The CDR3 length is 14 residues. CDR3 nucleotide sequence: TGTGCCAGCAGCTTAGGGCAGGGGAGCACTGAAGCTTTCTTT. This gives the protein CASSLGQGSTEAFF.

The chain is built from TRBV7-2 and TRBJ2-2; 7 nucleotides line up with TRBD1. CDR1 SGHTA and CDR2 FQGNSA come from the germline V gene. V was clipped by 6 bases and J by 1 base; unmatched bases: 8. The length of the CDR3 is 16 residues. CDR3 sequence reads: CASSFSGTVNTGELFF. The CDR3 nucleotides read TGTGCCAGCAGTTTCTCCGGGACAGTGAACACCGGGGAGCTGTTTTTT.

This clone was recorded a few times. The V and J genes are TRBV5-4 and TRBJ2-3; D gene unclear. Trimming cost V 0 bases and J 5 bases, with 7 bases left between them. CDR1 and CDR2 from the germline V gene are SGHNT and YYREEE (reference sequence). The CDR3 loop spans 13 amino acids. The CDR3 DNA reads as TGTGCCAGCAGCTTGGTGAGTGAAGATACGCAGTATTTT. Protein product: CASSLVSEDTQYF.

V is TRBV28 and J is TRBJ2-7, with 8 nucleotides matching TRBD2. The CDR3 is 14 residues long. Trimming cost V 7 bases and J 7 bases; bases outside gene matches: 12. Per the germline V gene, CDR1 is MDHEN and CDR2 is SYDVKM. The CDR3 bases are TGTGCCAGCACCCTCGGGGGGGGAGGTCGGGAGCAGTACTTC. Translation gives CASTLGGGGREQYF.